One sample yielded the 21 T cell receptor beta chains listed below, sequenced in a study of response to subunit inactivated influenza vaccine. TCRdb used MiXCR to reprocess the RT-PCR reads, holding one entry per CDR3 protein. The sample has hundreds of thousands of distinct CDR3 sequences; about a fifth are singletons. The specimen comprised PBMCs from blood, sampled 4 to 6 days after vaccination. The receptors here all came from a man aged 45 to 65 who received an inactivated influenza vaccine.

This sequence joins TRBV7-9 and TRBJ2-1; D may be TRBD1 (5 bases). The CDR3 is made up of 13 amino acids. Deletions cut 2 bases from V and 5 bases from J, with 7 bases between. The germline V gene encodes CDR1 SEHNR and CDR2 FQNEAQ (reference sequence). CDR3 protein: CASSLLQDNEQFF. The DNA of the CDR3 is TGTGCCAGCAGCTTATTACAGGACAATGAGCAGTTCTTC.

The sample holds many counts of this clonotype. The chain combines TRBV3-1 with TRBJ2-1, with 7 bases aligning to TRBD2. Germline values: CDR1 LGHDT, CDR2 YNNKEL (reference sequence). There are 14 residues in the CDR3. The V and J ends lost 4 bases and 7 bases, in that order; junction bases with no gene match: 7. The CDR3 loop is CASSPTNSGNEQFF. The CDR3 coding sequence is TGTGCCAGCAGCCCTACTAATAGCGGGAATGAGCAGTTCTTC.

This clonotype has only a few counts. This chain connects TRBV5-1 to TRBJ1-2; the match to TRBD1 covers 10 bases. V gave up 6 bases and J gave up 3 bases; unmatched junction bases: 8. The CDR3 has 15 residues. Germline V gene sequence: CDR1 SGHRS, CDR2 YFSETQ. The CDR3 nucleotides read TGCGCCAGCACTCCGACAGGGGGCTCAGACTATGGCTACACCTTC. It translates to CASTPTGGSDYGYTF.

A few counts support this clonotype. This chain joins TRBV20-1 and TRBJ2-3, with no clear D. V was pared by 2 bases and J by 1 base, with 7 bases between. The germline V gene has CDR1 DFQATT and CDR2 SNEGSKA (reference sequence). The CDR3 has 13 amino acids. The CDR3: CSARFSGTDTQYF. The CDR3 DNA follows: TGCAGTGCTAGATTTTCAGGCACAGATACGCAGTATTTT.

The chain employs TRBV28 and TRBJ2-3; D may be TRBD1 (7 bases). V lost 1 base, J lost 1 base, and 12 bases lay in between. CDR1 and CDR2 (germline): MDHEN, SYDVKM. This CDR3 has 16 amino acids. The CDR3 DNA follows: TGTGCCAGCAGTTTATCAGGGGGGAGCCGCACAGATACGCAGTATTTT. Protein sequence: CASSLSGGSRTDTQYF.

V gene TRBV20-1 combines with J gene TRBJ1-5; D is perhaps TRBD1 (5 bases). V shed 5 bases and J shed 6 bases, with 14 bases lying between them. The CDR3 extends over 13 amino acids. The germline CDR1 and CDR2 sequences are DFQATT and SNEGSKA (reference sequence). CDR3 amino acids: CSAGDGGGQPQHF. The CDR3 nucleotides are TGCAGTGCTGGGGACGGGGGAGGTCAGCCCCAGCATTTT.

The table lists this clonotype with a few counts. V usage is TRBV6-5 and J usage is TRBJ1-6, with D uncertain. Germline CDR1 is MNHEY and CDR2 is SVGAGI. The germline V and J ends were trimmed by 7 bases and 9 bases, with 10 bases remaining between them. The CDR3 loop spans 12 amino acids. DNA of the CDR3: TGTGCCAGCACCCGTCCACTTTCACCCCTCCACTTT. As protein: CASTRPLSPLHF.

Ten or more counts support this clonotype. The chain combines TRBV6-1 with TRBJ2-3; the match to TRBD1 covers 9 bases. V trimming: 5 bases; J trimming: 3 bases; junction bases outside the gene matches: 9. The CDR3 is made up of 16 amino acids. The V gene's germline CDR1 is MNHNS and CDR2 SASEGT. The CDR3 DNA sequence: TGTGCCAGCAGTCCTTCCGGGACAGGGAGGACAGATACGCAGTATTTT. This gives the protein CASSPSGTGRTDTQYF.

This clonotype was observed a few times. The chain is built from TRBV9 and TRBJ2-2, with D unclear. Germline assignment: CDR1 SGDLS and CDR2 YYNGEE. The length of the CDR3 is 14 residues. The V end lost 0 bases, the J end lost 3 bases, and 6 bases lay between the germline ends. Here the CDR3 DNA reads TGTGCCAGCAGCGTAGCCATCTACACCGGGGAGCTGTTTTTT. This translates into CASSVAIYTGELFF.

The chain combines TRBV6-5 with TRBJ2-7, with 7 bases aligning to TRBD1. Germline CDR1 and CDR2: MNHEY and SVGAGI. The ends lost 0 bases at V and 7 bases at J; junction bases unmatched: 6. The CDR3 consists of 14 residues. The CDR3 coding sequence is TGTGCCAGCAGTTACTCACAGGGGTATGGGGAGCAGTACTTC. Its translation: CASSYSQGYGEQYF.

This clonotype was recorded a few times. This sequence joins TRBV2 and TRBJ1-1; 8 positions agree with TRBD1. Germline V gives CDR1 SNHLY, CDR2 FYNNEI. J gave up 4 bases and V 8 bases, and 6 bases lay outside the gene matches. The CDR3 covers 13 residues. The CDR3 sequence: CASRTGPVTEAFF. In nucleotides, the CDR3 is TGTGCCAGCCGGACAGGGCCGGTCACTGAAGCTTTCTTT.

V is TRBV20-1 and J is TRBJ1-1; D unresolved. CDR3 length: 13 residues. In germline, CDR1 is DFQATT, CDR2 SNEGSKA (reference sequence). V gave up 2 bases and J gave up 3 bases, with 10 bases separating them. The CDR3 sequence is CSARTPGDTEAFF. The CDR3, as DNA: TGCAGTGCTAGAACCCCCGGGGACACTGAAGCTTTCTTT.

The V and J genes are TRBV5-1 and TRBJ2-2, with D unclear. Trimming pared 2 bases from V and 6 bases from J, leaving 11 bases between. The CDR3 spans 14 residues. Germline CDR1 reads SGHRS; CDR2 reads YFSETQ. CDR3: CASSLFELSGELFF. DNA of the CDR3: TGCGCCAGCAGCTTATTTGAGTTGTCCGGGGAGCTGTTTTTT.

The chain combines TRBV18 with TRBJ1-1; TRBD1 might be the D (6 bases). Germline CDR1 and CDR2: KGHSH and LQKENI. The CDR3 length is 15 residues. The V end lost 0 bases, the J end lost 2 bases, and 10 bases lay between the germline ends. The CDR3 bases are TGTGCCAGCTCACCACCCCCGGGACATAACACTGAAGCTTTCTTT. It yields the protein CASSPPPGHNTEAFF.

The chain joins TRBV6-2 or TRBV6-3 to TRBJ1-1, with D maybe TRBD1 (5 bases). There are 15 residues in the CDR3. Trimming left V 2 bases short and J 1 base short, with 11 bases between. The germline V gene has CDR1 MNHEY and CDR2 SVGEGT. CDR3 DNA sequence: TGTGCCAGCAGTTACGTCGGGACGGAGAACACTGAAGCTTTCTTT. This translates into CASSYVGTENTEAFF.

This clonotype has only a few counts. V gene TRBV6-1 combines with J gene TRBJ2-1; D may be TRBD1 or TRBD2 (5 bases each). With 2 bases removed from V and 0 bases from J, the gap between germline ends came to 11 bases. This CDR3 spans 16 amino acids. CDR1 and CDR2 from the germline V gene are MNHNS and SASEGT. DNA of the CDR3: TGTGCCAGCAGTGAAATTCAGGGACGCTCCTACAATGAGCAGTTCTTC. This translates into CASSEIQGRSYNEQFF.

This rearrangement joins TRBV20-1 to TRBJ1-2; a possible D gene is TRBD1 (5 bases). The V gene's germline CDR1 is DFQATT and CDR2 SNEGSKA (reference sequence). The CDR3 extends over 15 amino acids. The V end lost 1 base, the J end lost 3 bases, and 15 bases lay between the germline ends. CDR3 nucleotides: TGCAGTGCTAGAGCTACGGGAGACAGAGACTATGGCTACACCTTC. It is translated as CSARATGDRDYGYTF.

V gene TRBV28 combines with J gene TRBJ2-3; no clear D. Germline CDR1 and CDR2: MDHEN and SYDVKM. Trimming stripped 6 bases from V and 0 bases from J, with 10 bases between. There are 14 residues in the CDR3. The CDR3, as DNA: TGTGCCAGCAGCCCCCCAAAAAGCACAGATACGCAGTATTTT. Translated: CASSPPKSTDTQYF.

This clonotype was observed a handful of times. This sequence joins TRBV4-1 and TRBJ2-1; D is unresolved. This CDR3 has 14 residues. Deletions cut 7 bases from V and 4 bases from J, with 14 bases between. Germline assignment: CDR1 MGHRA and CDR2 YSYEKL. The CDR3 spells CASTTESGYNEQFF. CDR3 DNA sequence: TGCGCCAGCACTACCGAGAGTGGTTACAATGAGCAGTTCTTC.

The CDR3 sequence is CASSLYFRGQGNNEQFF. The CDR3 DNA reads as TGTGCCAGCAGTCTGTACTTTAGGGGACAGGGAAACAATGAGCAGTTCTTC. The V call is TRBV12-3 or TRBV12-4, the J call TRBJ2-1, with TRBD1 matching 9 bases. Trimming removed 5 bases from V and 5 bases from J; junction bases left unmatched: 13. The CDR3 covers 17 residues.

The chain uses TRBV7-9 and TRBJ2-2, with D unresolved. The CDR3 consists of 16 residues. CDR1 and CDR2 (germline): SEHNR, FQNEAQ (reference sequence). Trimming shortened V by 1 base and J by 0 bases, and 9 bases separated the two germline ends. The CDR3 DNA reads TGTGCCAGCAGCTTAGGACTGTTCGCGAACACCGGGGAGCTGTTTTTT. It yields the protein CASSLGLFANTGELFF.